This T cell receptor (beta chain) was recovered during a study of blood T cell repertoires in COVID-19. Method: immunoSEQ multiplex PCR; TCRdb's copy keeps in-frame clones and lacks some. The sample has under 250,000 clones, about 85% seen once. V shed 0 bases and J 6 bases; nucleotides not matched to a gene: 16. Germline values: CDR1 SGHDT, CDR2 YYEEEE. The CDR3 is made up of 18 amino acids. The source of this sequence is a man aged 25 to 40 who had recovered from COVID-19. The J gene is TRBJ1-2, the V gene TRBV5-6; 8 bases match TRBD1. The sequencing input was peripheral blood. Here the CDR3 DNA reads TGTGCCAGCAGCTTGGCAATCGGGACAGGAATCAGACCCCATGGCTACACCTTC. It translates to CASSLAIGTGIRPHGYTF.